This T cell receptor beta chain originates from a study of blood T cell repertoires in COVID-19. Study-wide background: Samples representing acute and convalescent COVID-19 were sourced from the United States, Italy and Spain.

Some clones are missing from TCRdb's copy, which holds only in-frame ones; the method was immunoSEQ multiplex PCR. The sample yields about 300,000 clones, over 75% seen once. Those enrolled, adults aged roughly 18 to 100 years, came from 20 to 25 US areas. Recovered participants had two consecutive negative NP/OP PCR tests, healthcare professional clearance, or symptom resolution. This clone was counted a few times. Germline CDR1 LGHNA, CDR2 YNFKEQ. This CDR3 comprises 16 residues. Unmatched junction bases numbered 2, after V lost 0 bases and J lost 3 bases. The chain joins TRBV4-2 to TRBJ2-2; 9 bases are shared with TRBD1. Sequenced: PBMCs or T cells enriched from blood (not recorded which). This clonotype was obtained from a man younger than 45 who had recovered from COVID-19. CDR3 nucleotides: TGTGCCAGCAGCCAAGAGGGACAGGGATACACCGGGGAGCTGTTTTTT. Its translation: CASSQEGQGYTGELFF.